The TCR beta chain described here comes from a study of T cells in localized non-small cell lung cancer. In germline, CDR1 is SEHNR, CDR2 FQNEAQ (reference sequence). The CDR3 contains 15 residues. Between the trimmed V and J ends, which lost 3 bases and 4 bases, there was a span of 13 bases. Data came from immunoSEQ multiplex PCR; TCRdb stores just in-frame clones and leaves some out. The sample carries 90,000 to 95,000 clones, approximately 91% recorded once. This rearrangement joins TRBV7-9 to TRBJ2-1; D is unclear. This sequence was found in a woman aged 40-69 years with stage II squamous cell lung carcinoma. The specimen was PBMCs, collected before any cancer treatment. The CDR3 DNA sequence: TGTGCCAGCAGCTTTAAACTACCCGCATACAATGAGCAGTTCTTC. It yields the protein CASSFKLPAYNEQFF.